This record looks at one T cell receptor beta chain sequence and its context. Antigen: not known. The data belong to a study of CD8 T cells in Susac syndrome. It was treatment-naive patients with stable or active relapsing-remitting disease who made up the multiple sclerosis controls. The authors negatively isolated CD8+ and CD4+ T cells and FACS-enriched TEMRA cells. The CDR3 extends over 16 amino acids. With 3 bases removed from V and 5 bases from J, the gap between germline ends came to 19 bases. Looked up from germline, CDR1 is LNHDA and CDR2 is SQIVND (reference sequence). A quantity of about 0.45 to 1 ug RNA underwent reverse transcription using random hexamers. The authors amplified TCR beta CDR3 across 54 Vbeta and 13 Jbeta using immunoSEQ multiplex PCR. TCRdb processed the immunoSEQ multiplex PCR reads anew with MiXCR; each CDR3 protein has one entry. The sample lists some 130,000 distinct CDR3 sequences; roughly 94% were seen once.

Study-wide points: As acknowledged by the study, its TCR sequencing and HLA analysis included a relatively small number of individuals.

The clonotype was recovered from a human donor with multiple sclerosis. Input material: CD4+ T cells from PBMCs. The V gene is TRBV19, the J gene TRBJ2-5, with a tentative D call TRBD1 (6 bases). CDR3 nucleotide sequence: TGTGCCAGTAGTATTAAGTTGGGGGCCCACGGGGAGACCCAGTACTTC. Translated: CASSIKLGAHGETQYF.